This T cell receptor (beta chain) was captured by sequencing in a study of blood T cell repertoires in COVID-19. As for the study in general: Specimens from acute and convalescent COVID-19 originated in the United States, Italy and Spain.

The J segment lost 6 bases and the V segment lost 2 bases, leaving 11 bases of the junction unmatched. This CDR3 is 15 amino acids long. Per germline, CDR1 SGDLS and CDR2 YYNGEE. Repertoires were generated with immunoSEQ multiplex PCR, while TCRdb's copy carries only in-frame clones and drops some. The data show some 320,000 clones, with around 84% seen just once and over 1.5% held by the top ten. This chain connects TRBV9 to TRBJ2-7, with 7 bases that match TRBD1. The origin of this receptor is a woman in her thirties who had been exposed to COVID-19. Source material: PBMCs or T cells enriched from blood (not recorded which). CDR3 protein: CASSVGQEWIAEQYF. The DNA for the CDR3 is TGTGCCAGCAGCGTCGGACAGGAGTGGATTGCCGAGCAGTACTTC.